The 21 T cell receptor beta chains in this list originate from one sample, sequenced in a study of blood T cell repertoires in COVID-19. Some clones are missing from TCRdb's copy, which holds only in-frame ones; the method was immunoSEQ multiplex PCR. The profile shows some 270,000 clones, roughly four fifths of them singletons. The source material was peripheral blood. These receptors were taken from a person between 65 and 80 years old with COVID-19, enrolled during active disease.

This chain connects TRBV27 to TRBJ2-1, with D unresolved. The V end lost 6 bases, the J end lost 10 bases, and 10 bases lay between the germline ends. Looked up from germline, CDR1 is MNHEY and CDR2 is SMNVEV (reference sequence). CDR3 length: 11 amino acids. The CDR3, as DNA: TGTGCCAGCAGCCAGTTGAGGGAGCAGTTCTTC. Translation gives CASSQLREQFF.

This rearrangement joins TRBV15 to TRBJ2-6; D is possibly TRBD2 (5 bases). V gave up 1 base and J gave up 0 bases, with 7 bases separating them. This CDR3 spans 16 amino acids. Germline V gene sequence: CDR1 LNHNV, CDR2 YYDKDF (reference sequence). Here the CDR3 reads CATSRGGGSGANVLTF. CDR3 nucleotides: TGTGCCACCAGCAGAGGAGGAGGCTCTGGGGCCAACGTCCTGACTTTC.

The rearrangement links TRBV28 to TRBJ1-5; D might be TRBD1 (6 bases). Germline CDR1 and CDR2: MDHEN and SYDVKM. V was shortened by 5 bases and J by 5 bases, with 10 bases between the two germline ends. The CDR3 consists of 13 residues. DNA of the CDR3: TGTGCCAGCAGTAGGGACACATATCAGCCCCAGCATTTT. This sequence encodes CASSRDTYQPQHF.

The chain carries TRBV19 and TRBJ2-7; 9 nucleotides agree with TRBD1. Germline-derived CDR1 and CDR2 are LNHDA and SQIVND (reference sequence). With V trimmed by 6 bases and J by 6 bases, 12 bases remained unmatched. The CDR3 consists of 15 residues. The CDR3 coding sequence is TGTGCCAGTAGGGGCGGAGGGACAGGGTTCCCCGAGCAGTACTTC. This translates into CASRGGGTGFPEQYF.

This chain uses TRBV29-1 with TRBJ1-3, with no clear D. The germline V and J ends were trimmed by 4 bases and 8 bases, with 15 bases remaining between them. Germline loops: CDR1 SQVTM, CDR2 ANQGSEA. The CDR3 extends over 13 amino acids. DNA of the CDR3: TGCAGCGTTGCAAACCCTCATGCGGACACCATATATTTT. Translating it yields CSVANPHADTIYF.

V usage is TRBV24-1 and J usage is TRBJ2-1; 7 bases are shared with TRBD2. The CDR3 runs to 15 residues. Germline V CDR1 and CDR2: KGHDR, SFDVKD. The trim removed 7 bases at V and 3 bases at J, leaving 8 bases unmatched. The CDR3 sequence is CATSHAAGVYNEQFF. The CDR3 DNA follows: TGTGCCACCAGCCATGCGGCGGGAGTCTACAATGAGCAGTTCTTC.

V is TRBV28 and J is TRBJ2-2; 7 nucleotides match TRBD1. Germline CDR1 reads MDHEN; CDR2 reads SYDVKM. J was trimmed by 5 bases and V by 6 bases; bases with no gene match: 9. This CDR3 contains 15 residues. The DNA for the CDR3 is TGTGCCAGCAGCTCCTCGACAGGGATAACCGGGGAGCTGTTTTTT. Translating it yields CASSSSTGITGELFF.

The gene calls are TRBV29-1 and TRBJ2-1; no firm D call. The ends were cut back, 2 bases at V and 0 bases at J, with 14 bases in the middle. CDR1 and CDR2 (germline): SQVTM, ANQGSEA. The CDR3 length is 16 residues. CDR3 amino acids: CSVETISRSSYNEQFF. DNA of the CDR3: TGCAGCGTTGAAACCATATCTCGGAGCTCCTACAATGAGCAGTTCTTC.

This sequence joins TRBV5-4 and TRBJ2-4; possible D gene TRBD2, 6 bases. The germline gives CDR1 SGHNT, CDR2 YYREEE (reference sequence). The V gene lost 5 bases and the J gene lost 6 bases, with 15 bases spanning the gap. The CDR3 is made up of 14 amino acids. The CDR3 bases are TGTGCCAGCAGTTCCCAATTGGGGGGAAACATTCAGTACTTC. It translates to CASSSQLGGNIQYF.

The genes are TRBV7-3 and TRBJ1-2; unclear D gene. The CDR3 spans 17 residues. Germline lookup yields CDR1 SGHTA and CDR2 FQGTGA. Trimming cost V 0 bases and J 8 bases, with 22 bases left between them. The CDR3 here is CASSLTGQAIDSGGYTF. The CDR3, as DNA: TGTGCCAGCAGCTTAACGGGTCAGGCAATCGATTCAGGAGGCTACACCTTC.

A few counts support this clone. The J gene is TRBJ2-4, the V gene TRBV12-3 or TRBV12-4, with TRBD1 matching over 7 bases. CDR3 length: 13 amino acids. J gave up 8 bases and V 5 bases, and 6 bases lay outside the gene matches. CDR3 sequence (DNA): TGTGCCAGCAGTCGACAGGGCGGATACATTCAGTACTTC. It is translated as CASSRQGGYIQYF.

This clone was recorded only once. The chain has TRBV5-1 and TRBJ2-5; weak D call: TRBD2 (6 bases). CDR1 is SGHRS, CDR2 YFSETQ, per germline. V was trimmed by 4 bases and J by 2 bases, leaving 18 bases between them. The CDR3 is 16 residues long. In nucleotides, the CDR3 is TGCGCCAGCAGCCCCCCGGGGGTTCTAGGGCAAGAGACCCAGTACTTC. Its translation: CASSPPGVLGQETQYF.

The V gene is TRBV5-4, the J gene TRBJ2-7; 9 bases align to TRBD2. This CDR3 has 16 residues. The V gene end was trimmed by 3 bases and the J gene end by 0 bases; junction bases not matched to a gene: 7. Germline-derived CDR1 and CDR2 are SGHNT and YYREEE (reference sequence). This CDR3 is CASSYPRTSASYEQYF. CDR3 sequence (DNA): TGTGCCAGCAGCTACCCCCGGACTAGCGCCTCCTACGAGCAGTACTTC.

The CDR3: CASSYGQARDTQYF. CDR3 DNA sequence: TGTGCCAGCAGTTACGGACAGGCCCGAGATACGCAGTATTTT. The V and J genes are TRBV6-5 and TRBJ2-3; 7 nucleotides align to TRBD1. V lost 2 bases and J lost 5; bases outside the gene matches: 4. The CDR3 covers 14 residues. CDR1 is MNHEY and CDR2 is SVGAGI in the germline V gene.

V gene TRBV7-3 combines with J gene TRBJ1-2; possible D gene TRBD1, 6 bases. The CDR3 extends over 14 amino acids. Trimming took 2 bases from V and 5 from J, leaving 12 bases between them. Germline V gene lookup returns CDR1 SGHTA and CDR2 FQGTGA. CDR3 sequence (DNA): TGTGCCAGCAGCTTAGGATCAGGGGAGTATGGCTACACCTTC. Translation gives CASSLGSGEYGYTF.

The chain joins TRBV19 to TRBJ2-2, with 8 nucleotides matching TRBD2. The ends lost 5 bases at V and 3 bases at J; junction bases unmatched: 17. The CDR3 is 19 residues long. The germline V gene encodes CDR1 LNHDA and CDR2 SQIVND (reference sequence). The CDR3 here is CASSSGFFSGAQDTGELFF. The CDR3 DNA follows: TGTGCCAGTAGTTCGGGTTTCTTTAGCGGGGCCCAGGACACCGGGGAGCTGTTTTTT.

CDR3 coding DNA: TGTGCCAGCAGTACCTCAGACAGGAGGAGCGAGTTCTTC. It translates to CASSTSDRRSEFF. The chain links TRBV2 to TRBJ2-1; the D gene is possibly TRBD1 (6 bases). The CDR3 length is 13 residues. Trimming took 5 bases from V and 14 from J, leaving 19 bases between them. CDR1 is SNHLY and CDR2 is FYNNEI in the germline V gene.

The chain has TRBV29-1 and TRBJ1-1; a weak D match, TRBD1 (5 bases). The V end was cut by 4 bases, the J end by 7 bases, with 13 bases between. Germline loops: CDR1 SQVTM, CDR2 ANQGSEA. The CDR3 has 12 residues. The CDR3 loop is CSVGRGVNEAFF. CDR3 DNA sequence: TGCAGCGTTGGTCGGGGGGTGAATGAAGCTTTCTTT. Using reference TRBV29-1 and TRBJ1-1 for the parts outside the CDR3, the full variable domain is SAVISQKPSRDICQRGTSLTIQCQVDSQVTMMFWYRQQPGQSLTLIATANQGSEATYESGFVIDKFPISRPNLTFSTLTVSNMSPEDSSIYLCSVGRGVNEAFFGQGTRLTVV.

The V call is TRBV3-1 (or the pseudogene TRBV3-2), the J call TRBJ2-7; TRBD2 is a possible D gene (5 bases). Trimming shortened V by 5 bases and J by 0 bases, and 11 bases separated the two germline ends. This CDR3 is 14 amino acids long. Looked up from germline, CDR1 is LGHDT and CDR2 is YNNKEL (reference sequence). For the CDR3, the DNA is TGTGCCAGCAGCAAAGGGCGGGCCTCCTACGAGCAGTACTTC. Its translation is CASSKGRASYEQYF.

V is TRBV10-3 and J is TRBJ2-1; 8 bases line up with TRBD1. CDR1 is ENHRY and CDR2 is SYGVKD in the germline V gene. This CDR3 contains 15 residues. Trimming took 8 bases from V and 0 from J; bases not matched to a gene: 6. The DNA for the CDR3 is TGTGCCATCGGCCGACAGGGGAGCTCCTACAATGAGCAGTTCTTC. Its translation is CAIGRQGSSYNEQFF.

The V call is TRBV12-3 or TRBV12-4, the J call TRBJ1-1; 8 bases align to TRBD1. The CDR3 length is 12 residues. J gave up 8 bases and V 6 bases, and 5 bases lay outside the gene matches. CDR3 nucleotides: TGTGCCAGCAGCGACAGGGGTTCGGAAGCTTTCTTT. Its protein is CASSDRGSEAFF.